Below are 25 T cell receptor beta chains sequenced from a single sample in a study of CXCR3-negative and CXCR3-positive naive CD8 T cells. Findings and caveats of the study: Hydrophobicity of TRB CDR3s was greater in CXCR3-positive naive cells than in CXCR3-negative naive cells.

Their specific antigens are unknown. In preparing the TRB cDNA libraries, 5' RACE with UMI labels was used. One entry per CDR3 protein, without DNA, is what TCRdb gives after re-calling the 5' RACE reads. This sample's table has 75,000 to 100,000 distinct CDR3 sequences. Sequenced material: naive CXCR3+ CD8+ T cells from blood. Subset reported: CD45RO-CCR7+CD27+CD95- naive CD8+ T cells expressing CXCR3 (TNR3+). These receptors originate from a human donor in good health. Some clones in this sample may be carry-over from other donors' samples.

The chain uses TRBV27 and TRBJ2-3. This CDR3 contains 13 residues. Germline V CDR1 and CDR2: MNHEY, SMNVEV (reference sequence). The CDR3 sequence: CASSYWLTDTQYF.

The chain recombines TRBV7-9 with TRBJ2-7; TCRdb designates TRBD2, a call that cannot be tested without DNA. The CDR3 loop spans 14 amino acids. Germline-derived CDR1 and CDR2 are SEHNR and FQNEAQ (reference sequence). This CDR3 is CASSLIPGTSEQYF.

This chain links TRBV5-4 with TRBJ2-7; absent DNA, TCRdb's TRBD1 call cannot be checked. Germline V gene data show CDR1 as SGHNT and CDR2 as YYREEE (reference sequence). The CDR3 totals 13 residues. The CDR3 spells CASSFRGDYEQYF.

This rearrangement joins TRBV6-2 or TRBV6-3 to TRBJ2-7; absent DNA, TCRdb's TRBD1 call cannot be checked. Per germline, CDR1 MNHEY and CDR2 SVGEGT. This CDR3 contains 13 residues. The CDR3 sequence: CASSYSKTGHAEF.

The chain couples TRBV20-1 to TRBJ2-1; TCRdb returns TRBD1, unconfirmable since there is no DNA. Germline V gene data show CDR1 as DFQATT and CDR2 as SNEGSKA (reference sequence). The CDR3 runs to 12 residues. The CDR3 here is CSAMDRYNEQFF.

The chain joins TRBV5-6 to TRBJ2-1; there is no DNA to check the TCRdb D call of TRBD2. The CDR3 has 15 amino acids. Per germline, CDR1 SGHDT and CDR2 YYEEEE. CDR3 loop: CASSPLPGGPDEQFF.

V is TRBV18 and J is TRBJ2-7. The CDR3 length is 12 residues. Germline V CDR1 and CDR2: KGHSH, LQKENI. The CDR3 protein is CASSNDSYEQYF.

The CDR3 spells CASSQDSSATYEQYF. V usage is TRBV3-1 and J usage is TRBJ2-7. This CDR3 is built from 15 residues. In germline, CDR1 is LGHDT, CDR2 YNNKEL (reference sequence).

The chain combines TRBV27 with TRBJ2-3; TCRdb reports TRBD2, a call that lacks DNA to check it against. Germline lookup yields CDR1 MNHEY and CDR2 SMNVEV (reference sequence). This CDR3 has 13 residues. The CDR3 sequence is CASSYPSTDTQYF.

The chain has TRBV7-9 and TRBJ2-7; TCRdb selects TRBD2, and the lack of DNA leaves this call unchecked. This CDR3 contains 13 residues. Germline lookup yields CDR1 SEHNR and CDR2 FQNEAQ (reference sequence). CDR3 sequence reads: CASSLPASYEQYF.

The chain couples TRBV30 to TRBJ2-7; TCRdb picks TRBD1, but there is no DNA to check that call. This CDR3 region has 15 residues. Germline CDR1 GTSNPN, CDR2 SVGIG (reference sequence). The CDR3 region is CAWSARQGSSYEQYF.

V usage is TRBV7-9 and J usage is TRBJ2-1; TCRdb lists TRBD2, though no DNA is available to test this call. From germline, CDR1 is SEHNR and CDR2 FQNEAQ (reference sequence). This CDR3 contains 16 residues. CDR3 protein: CASSLVGLAGNNEQFF.

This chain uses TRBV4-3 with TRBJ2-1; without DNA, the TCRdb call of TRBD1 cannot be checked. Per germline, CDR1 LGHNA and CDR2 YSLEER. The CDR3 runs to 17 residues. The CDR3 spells CASSQGGAGVPYNEQFF.

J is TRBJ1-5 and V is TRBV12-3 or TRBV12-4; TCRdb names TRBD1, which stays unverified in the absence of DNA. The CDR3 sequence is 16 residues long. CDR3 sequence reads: CASSTARGRRGQPQHF.

The CDR3: CASSPGQENTEAFF. The J gene is TRBJ1-1, the V gene TRBV27; absent DNA, TCRdb's TRBD1 call cannot be checked. This CDR3 is 14 amino acids long. Per the germline V gene, CDR1 is MNHEY and CDR2 is SMNVEV (reference sequence).

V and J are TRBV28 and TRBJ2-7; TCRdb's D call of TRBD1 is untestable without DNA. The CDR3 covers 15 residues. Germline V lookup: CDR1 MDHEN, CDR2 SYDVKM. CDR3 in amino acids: CASRKAGATVLEQYF. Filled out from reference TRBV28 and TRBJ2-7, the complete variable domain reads DVKVTQSSRYLVKRTGEKVFLECVQDMDHENMFWYRQDPGLGLRLIYFSYDVKMKEKGDIPEGYSVSREKKERFSLILESASTNQTSMYLCASRKAGATVLEQYFGPGTRLTVT.

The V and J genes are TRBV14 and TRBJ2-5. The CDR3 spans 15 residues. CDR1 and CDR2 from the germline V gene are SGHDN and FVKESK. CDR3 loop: CASSQGLGVGETQYF. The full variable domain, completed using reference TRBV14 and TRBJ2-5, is EAGVTQFPSHSVIEKGQTVTLRCDPISGHDNLYWYRRVMGKEIKFLLHFVKESKQDESGMPNNRFLAERTGGTYSTLKVQPAELEDSGVYFCASSQGLGVGETQYFGPGTRLLVL.

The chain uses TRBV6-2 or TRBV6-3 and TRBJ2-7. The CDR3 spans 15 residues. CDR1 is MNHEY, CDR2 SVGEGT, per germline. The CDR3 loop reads CASSSRSGTSYEQYF.

The CDR3 is CASSSGASYNEQFF. The J gene is TRBJ2-1, the V gene TRBV27; with no DNA, the TCRdb D assignment of TRBD1 cannot be verified. Germline CDR1 MNHEY, CDR2 SMNVEV (reference sequence). This CDR3 contains 14 residues.

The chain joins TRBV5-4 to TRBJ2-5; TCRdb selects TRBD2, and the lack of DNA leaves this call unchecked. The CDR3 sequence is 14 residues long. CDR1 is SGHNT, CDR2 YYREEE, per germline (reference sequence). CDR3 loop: CASSRRSGKETQYF. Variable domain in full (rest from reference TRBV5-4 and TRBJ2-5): ETGVTQSPTHLIKTRGQQVTLRCSSQSGHNTVSWYQQALGQGPQFIFQYYREEENGRGNFPPRFSGLQFPNYSSELNVNALELDDSALYLCASSRRSGKETQYFGPGTRLLVL.

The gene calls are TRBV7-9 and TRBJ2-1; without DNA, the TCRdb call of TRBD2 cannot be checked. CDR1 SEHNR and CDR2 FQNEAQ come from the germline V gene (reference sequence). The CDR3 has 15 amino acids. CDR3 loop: CASSLEVAGIYEQFF.

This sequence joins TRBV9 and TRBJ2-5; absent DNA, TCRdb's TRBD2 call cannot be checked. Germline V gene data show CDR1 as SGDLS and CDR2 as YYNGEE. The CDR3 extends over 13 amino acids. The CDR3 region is CASSAGGEETQYF.

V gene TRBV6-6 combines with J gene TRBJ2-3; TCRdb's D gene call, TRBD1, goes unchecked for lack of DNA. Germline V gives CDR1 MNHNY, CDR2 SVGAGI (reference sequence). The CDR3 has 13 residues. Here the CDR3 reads CGSSYFRADTQYF.

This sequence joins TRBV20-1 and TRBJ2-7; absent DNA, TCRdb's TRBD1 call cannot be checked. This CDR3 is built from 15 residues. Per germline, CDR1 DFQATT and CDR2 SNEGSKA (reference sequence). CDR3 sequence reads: CSVPGGGLGLREQYF.

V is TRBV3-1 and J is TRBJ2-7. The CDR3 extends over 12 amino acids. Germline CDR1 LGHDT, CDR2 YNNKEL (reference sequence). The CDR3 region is CASSRPPYEQYF.